Included here is one T cell receptor beta chain sequence, with context. A much larger clone sits a single nucleotide away, making a read error possible. This sample also contains other DNA sequences that code for the same CDR3. The data belong to a study of shared clonotypes between healthy human individuals. Between the trimmed V and J ends, which lost 2 bases and 1 base, there was a span of 3 bases. The CDR3 consists of 13 residues. Germline CDR1 is MNHEY and CDR2 is SMNVEV (reference sequence). Produced via immunoSEQ multiplex PCR; TCRdb's table is partial and in-frame only. The data show hundreds of thousands of clones, 73% seen once.

The sample consisted of memory CD4+ T cells sorted from blood. Indicated subset: CD45RA-negative fraction. The origin of this receptor is a woman younger than 45 in good health. The chain has TRBV27 and TRBJ1-3; D remains ambiguous. The CDR3 spells CASSLNSGNTIYF. DNA of the CDR3: TGTGCCAGCAGTTTAAATTCTGGAAACACCATATATTTT.